This T cell receptor (beta chain) appears in the sequencing data of a study of cytomegalovirus exposure and HLA in healthy donors. Notes on the study in general: The authors enumerated 150 to 200 TCR beta chains as linked to cytomegalovirus. Reports credit the classifier with highly specific, highly sensitive diagnosis of cytomegalovirus status. In vitro checks showed that a few CMV-associated chains really do target CMV antigens. Some V segments (TRBV6-2 and TRBV6-3 among them) were excluded as indistinguishable.

This clone was counted a few times. Antigen specificity is unknown. The CDR3 covers 11 residues. V was shortened by 4 bases and J by 6 bases, with 9 bases between the two germline ends. The V gene's germline CDR1 is GTSNPN and CDR2 SVGIG (reference sequence). A multiplex PCR was run with 60 Vbeta primers and 13 Jbeta primers. Repertoires were generated with immunoSEQ multiplex PCR, while TCRdb's copy carries only in-frame clones and drops some. The data contain over 150,000 clones, around 79% of them singletons. The sequence came from a male donor in good health and CMV-seropositive. Sequenced material: PBMCs. The genes are TRBV30 and TRBJ1-1; D is unclear. The CDR3 DNA follows: TGTGCCTGGACCCCTCTCTCTGAAGCTTTCTTT. Translation: CAWTPLSEAFF.